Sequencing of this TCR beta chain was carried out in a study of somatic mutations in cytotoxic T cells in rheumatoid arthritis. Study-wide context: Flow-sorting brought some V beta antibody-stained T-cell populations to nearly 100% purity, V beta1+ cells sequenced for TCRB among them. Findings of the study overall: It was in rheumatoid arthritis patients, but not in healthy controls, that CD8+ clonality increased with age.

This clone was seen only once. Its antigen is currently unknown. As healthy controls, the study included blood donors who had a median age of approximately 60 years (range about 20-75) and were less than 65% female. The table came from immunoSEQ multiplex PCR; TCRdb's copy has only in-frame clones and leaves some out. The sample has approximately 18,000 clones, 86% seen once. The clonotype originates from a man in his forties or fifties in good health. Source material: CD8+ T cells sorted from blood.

The DNA of the CDR3 is TGTGCCAGCAGCCATCGGCGAATCGCGAACACCGGGGAGCTGTTTTTT. Protein sequence: CASSHRRIANTGELFF. V and J are TRBV13 and TRBJ2-2; D gene uncertain. The germline V gene has CDR1 PRHDT and CDR2 FYEKMQ (reference sequence). Trimming removed 5 bases at V and 0 bases at J, with 13 bases between. This CDR3 spans 16 amino acids.